The 9 T cell receptor beta chains below come from one sample, sequenced in a study of T cells after yellow fever vaccination. TCRdb re-called the 5' RACE reads through MiXCR, storing one row per CDR3 protein. The sample carries approximately 74,000 distinct CDR3 sequences, 5.9% recorded once. The sample was CD4+ T cells sorted from PBMCs, taken roughly 15 days after the first yellow fever vaccination. Source of these receptors: a man between 18 and 35 years old who received the YFV17D yellow fever vaccine.

This clonotype was seen many times. The chain is built from TRBV9 and TRBJ2-3; D perhaps matches TRBD2 (5 bases). There are 14 residues in the CDR3. V was cut by 3 bases and J by 10 bases, with 18 bases left in between. Per the germline V gene, CDR1 is SGDLS and CDR2 is YYNGEE. DNA for the CDR3: TGTGCCAGCAGCGGCGGGTCCCCTTATGGCGCGCAGTATTTT. Amino acids: CASSGGSPYGAQYF.

This clonotype was detected a few times. This chain uses TRBV4-3 with TRBJ2-1, with 11 nucleotides matching TRBD2. V shed 0 bases and J 5 bases; nucleotides not matched to a gene: 12. CDR3 length: 19 residues. CDR1 and CDR2 (germline): LGHNA, YSLEER. The CDR3 is CASSQDSRLAGGRNNEQFF. CDR3 nucleotide sequence: TGCGCCAGCAGCCAAGATAGTAGGCTAGCGGGGGGAAGAAACAATGAGCAGTTCTTC.

There are many counts of this clonotype. One junction end disagrees with the germline gene, perhaps due to a read error. The V gene is TRBV7-7, the J gene TRBJ2-5, with D perhaps matching TRBD1 (5 bases). Germline values: CDR1 SSHAT, CDR2 FNYEAQ (reference sequence). The CDR3 length is 14 residues. CDR3 in DNA: TGTGCTAGCAGCCCGCAGCAGGGACAAGAGACCCAGTACTTC. Residues: CASSPQQGQETQYF. Combining the CDR3 with reference TRBV7-7 and TRBJ2-5 gives the whole variable domain GAGVSQSPRYKVTKRGQDVTLRCDPISSHATLYWYQQALGQGPEFLTYFNYEAQPDKSGLPSDRFSAERPEGSISTLTIQRTEQRDSAMYRCASSPQQGQETQYFGPGTRLLVL.

Many counts were recorded for this clonotype. The V and J genes are TRBV12-3 or TRBV12-4 and TRBJ1-2, with 7 bases lining up with TRBD1. The J segment lost 3 bases and the V segment lost 4 bases, leaving 8 bases of the junction unmatched. This CDR3 comprises 15 residues. In nucleotides, the CDR3 is TGTGCCAGCAGTTCGACAGGGCGAGAAGACTATGGCTACACCTTC. It is translated as CASSSTGREDYGYTF.

The genes are TRBV4-1 and TRBJ1-2, with a tentative D call TRBD1 (5 bases). The V gene lost 5 bases and the J gene lost 4 bases, with 14 bases spanning the gap. There are 14 residues in the CDR3. Germline CDR1 MGHRA, CDR2 YSYEKL. CDR3 nucleotides: TGCGCCAGCAGCTCCCCCGGGGCACGCTATGGCTACACCTTC. It yields the protein CASSSPGARYGYTF.

This clonotype was recorded at least ten times. This chain links TRBV20-1 with TRBJ2-7, with 11 bases aligning to TRBD1. CDR3 length equals 13 residues. Trimming at V came to 8 bases and at J to 7 bases, leaving 10 bases not matched to a gene. Per the germline V gene, CDR1 is DFQATT and CDR2 is SNEGSKA (reference sequence). CDR3 in amino acids: CSTYSGQGVEQYF. Here the CDR3 DNA reads TGCAGTACATACTCGGGACAGGGGGTAGAGCAGTACTTC.

This clonotype has a count of ten or more. V gene TRBV10-3 combines with J gene TRBJ2-2; D tentatively fits TRBD1 or TRBD2 (6 bases each). CDR1 is ENHRY and CDR2 is SYGVKD in the germline V gene. V was pared by 2 bases and J by 6 bases, with 10 bases between. The CDR3 runs to 14 residues. CDR3: CAISEGGRSGELFF. For the CDR3, the DNA is TGTGCCATCAGTGAGGGGGGGCGGTCCGGGGAGCTGTTTTTT.

This clonotype was counted at least ten times. J is TRBJ2-5 and V is TRBV20-1, with 10 bases matching TRBD2. Trimming at V came to 5 bases and at J to 2 bases, leaving 5 bases not matched to a gene. This CDR3 region has 14 residues. Germline CDR1 reads DFQATT; CDR2 reads SNEGSKA (reference sequence). In DNA form, the CDR3 reads TGCAGTGCTTTTGCTAGCGGGGGACAAGAGACCCAGTACTTC. Its translation: CSAFASGGQETQYF.

In its sample, this clonotype was seen many times. The chain uses TRBV5-1 and TRBJ2-5, with TRBD2 matching over 8 bases. Germline V CDR1 and CDR2: SGHRS, YFSETQ. The J segment lost 1 base and the V segment lost 0 bases, leaving 5 bases of the junction unmatched. This CDR3 spans 16 amino acids. The CDR3 sequence is CASSLVAGGAQETQYF. In DNA, the CDR3 is TGCGCCAGCAGCTTGGTGGCCGGGGGGGCCCAAGAGACCCAGTACTTC.